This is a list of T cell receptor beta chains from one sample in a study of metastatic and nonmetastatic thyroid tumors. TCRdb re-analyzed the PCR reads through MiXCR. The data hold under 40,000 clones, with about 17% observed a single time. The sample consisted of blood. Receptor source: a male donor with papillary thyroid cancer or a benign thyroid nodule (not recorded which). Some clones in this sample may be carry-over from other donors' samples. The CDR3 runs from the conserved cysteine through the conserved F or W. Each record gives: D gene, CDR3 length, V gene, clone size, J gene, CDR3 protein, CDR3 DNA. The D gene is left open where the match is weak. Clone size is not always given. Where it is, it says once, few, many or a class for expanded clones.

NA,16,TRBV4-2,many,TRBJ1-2,CASSLDGIPKNYGYTF,TGTGCCAGCAGCCTTGACGGGATCCCCAAGAACTATGGCTACACCTTC
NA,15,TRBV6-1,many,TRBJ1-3,CASSEAEDGGNTIYF,TGTGCCAGCAGTGAAGCTGAGGACGGAGGAAACACCATATATTTT
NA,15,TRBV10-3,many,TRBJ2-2,CAISEPADSPGELFF,TGTGCCATCAGTGAGCCCGCGGACAGTCCCGGGGAGCTGTTTTTT
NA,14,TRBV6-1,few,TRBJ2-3,CASSVGHAAGTQYF,TGTGCCAGCAGTGTCGGACATGCCGCCGGTACGCAGTATTTT
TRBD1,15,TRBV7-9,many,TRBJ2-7,CASSFGTGDTYEQYF,TGTGCCAGCAGCTTTGGGACAGGGGATACCTACGAGCAGTACTTC
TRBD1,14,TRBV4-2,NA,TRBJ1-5,CASSPGQGAQPQHF,TGTGCCAGCAGCCCGGGACAGGGGGCCCAGCCCCAGCATTTT
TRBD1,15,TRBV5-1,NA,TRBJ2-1,CASSLMGQGSYEQFF,TGCGCCAGCAGTTTAATGGGACAGGGGTCCTATGAGCAGTTCTTC
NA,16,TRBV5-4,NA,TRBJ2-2,CANSLLYGGDTGELFF,TGTGCCAACAGCTTGTTGTACGGGGGAGACACCGGGGAGCTGTTTTTT
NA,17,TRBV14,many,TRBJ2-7,CAGSQDWNRVPQYEQYF,TGTGCCGGCAGCCAAGACTGGAACAGGGTTCCACAATACGAGCAGTACTTC
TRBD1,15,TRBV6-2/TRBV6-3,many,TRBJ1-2,CASIQPGGGDYGYTF,TGTGCCAGCATCCAACCTGGAGGGGGCGACTATGGCTACACCTTC
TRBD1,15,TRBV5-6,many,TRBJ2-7,CASSLLGTGAYEQYF,TGTGCCAGCAGCTTGCTCGGGACAGGAGCCTACGAGCAGTACTTC
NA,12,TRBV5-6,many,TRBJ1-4,CASRNGDEKLFF,TGTGCCAGCAGGAACGGGGATGAAAAACTGTTTTTT
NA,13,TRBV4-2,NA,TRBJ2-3,CASSLRDTDTQYF,TGTGCCAGCAGCCTCCGGGACACAGATACGCAGTATTTT
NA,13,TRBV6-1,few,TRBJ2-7,CASSQVTGYEQYF,TGTGCCAGCAGCCAAGTGACAGGCTACGAGCAGTACTTC
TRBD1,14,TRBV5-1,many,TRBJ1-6,CASSDRTGNSPLHF,TGCGCCAGCAGTGACCGGACAGGCAATTCACCCCTCCACTTT
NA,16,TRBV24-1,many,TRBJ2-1,CATSDFQGRTYNEQFF,TGTGCCACCAGTGATTTTCAGGGTAGGACCTACAATGAGCAGTTCTTC
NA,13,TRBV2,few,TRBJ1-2,CASTRQGGYGYTF,TGTGCCAGCACCCGGCAGGGAGGATATGGCTACACCTTC
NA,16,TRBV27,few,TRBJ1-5,CASSSEGVHSNQPQHF,TGTGCCAGCAGTTCCGAGGGAGTTCATAGCAATCAGCCCCAGCATTTT
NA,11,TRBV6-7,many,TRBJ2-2,CRTFHTGELFF,TGTAGGACTTTCCACACCGGGGAGCTGTTTTTT
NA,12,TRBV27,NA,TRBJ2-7,CASIQGGGEQYF,TGTGCCAGCATACAGGGGGGGGGCGAGCAGTACTTC
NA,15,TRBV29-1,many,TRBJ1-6,CSVTTGIGFNSPLHF,TGCAGCGTTACCACAGGGATTGGGTTTAATTCACCCCTCCACTTT
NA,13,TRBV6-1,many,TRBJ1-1,CASSRTENTEAFF,TGTGCCAGCAGCCGGACAGAGAACACTGAAGCTTTCTTT
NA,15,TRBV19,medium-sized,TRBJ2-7,CASTLQVGAAYEQYF,TGTGCCAGTACCCTACAGGTCGGAGCAGCCTACGAGCAGTACTTC
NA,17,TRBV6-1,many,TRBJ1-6,CASSEVDTASTNSPLHF,TGTGCCAGCAGTGAAGTCGATACTGCATCGACGAATTCACCCCTCCACTTT
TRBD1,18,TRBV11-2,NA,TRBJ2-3,CASSLGQGNWGSTDTQYF,TGTGCCAGCAGCTTAGGACAGGGGAATTGGGGAAGCACAGATACGCAGTATTTT
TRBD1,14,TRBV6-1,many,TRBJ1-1,CASSTDRGRVPAFF,TGTGCCAGCAGTACGGACAGGGGGCGCGTCCCAGCTTTCTTT
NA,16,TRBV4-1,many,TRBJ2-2,CASSQEGGPQSGELFF,TGCGCCAGCAGCCAAGAAGGGGGTCCACAGTCCGGGGAGCTGTTTTTT
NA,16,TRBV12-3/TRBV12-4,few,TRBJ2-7,CASNLAEGHRTYEQYF,TGTGCCAGCAATTTAGCTGAAGGTCACAGAACCTACGAGCAGTACTTC
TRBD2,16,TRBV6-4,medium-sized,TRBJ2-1,CASSESVSSGSSEQFF,TGTGCCAGCAGTGAGAGTGTGTCTAGCGGGAGCAGTGAGCAGTTCTTC
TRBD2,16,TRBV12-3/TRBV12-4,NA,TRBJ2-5,CASTGDGTSFSSTQYF,TGTGCCAGCACCGGAGATGGGACTAGCTTTTCATCGACCCAGTACTTC
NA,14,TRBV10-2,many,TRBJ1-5,CASSESGGDQPQHF,TGCGCCAGCAGTGAGTCGGGCGGGGATCAGCCCCAGCATTTT
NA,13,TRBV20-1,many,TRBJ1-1,CSASHQTGIEAFF,TGCAGTGCTAGCCATCAGACAGGTATTGAAGCTTTCTTT
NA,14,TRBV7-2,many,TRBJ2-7,CASSRNSASYEQYF,TGTGCCAGCAGTCGTAATAGCGCCTCCTACGAGCAGTACTTC
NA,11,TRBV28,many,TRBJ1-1,CASSFGALAFF,TGTGCCAGCAGTTTTGGGGCATTAGCTTTCTTT
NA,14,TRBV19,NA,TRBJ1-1,CASSIVVPNTEAFF,TGTGCCAGTAGTATAGTGGTACCGAACACTGAAGCTTTCTTT
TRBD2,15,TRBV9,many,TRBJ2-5,CASSVAGTTQETQYF,TGTGCCAGCAGCGTAGCGGGGACTACCCAAGAGACCCAGTACTTC
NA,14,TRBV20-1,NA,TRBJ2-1,CSARYQTSEASLFF,TGCAGTGCTAGATATCAAACTAGTGAAGCATCGCTGTTCTTC
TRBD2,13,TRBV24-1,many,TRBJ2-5,CATASAGEETQYF,TGTGCCACCGCTTCGGCGGGAGAAGAGACCCAGTACTTC
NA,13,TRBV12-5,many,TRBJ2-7,CASGTPVSYEQYF,TGTGCTAGTGGTACACCAGTCTCCTACGAGCAGTACTTC
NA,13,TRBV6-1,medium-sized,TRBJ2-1,CASGTGEWDEQFF,TGTGCCAGCGGGACCGGCGAGTGGGATGAGCAGTTCTTC
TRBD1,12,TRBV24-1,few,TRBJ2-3,CATSDLMGQRYF,TGTGCCACCAGTGATTTAATGGGACAGCGGTATTTT
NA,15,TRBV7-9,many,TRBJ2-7,CASSPEGAITYEQYF,TGTGCCAGCAGCCCCGAAGGGGCTATAACCTACGAGCAGTACTTC
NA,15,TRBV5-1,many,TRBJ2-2,CASSWSGVETGELFF,TGCGCCAGCAGCTGGTCAGGCGTTGAGACCGGGGAGCTGTTTTTT
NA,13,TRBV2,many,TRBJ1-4,CASSGGRNEKLFF,TGTGCCAGCAGCGGTGGCAGGAATGAAAAACTGTTTTTT
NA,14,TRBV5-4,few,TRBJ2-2,CASHSGTFTGELFF,TGTGCCAGCCACTCGGGAACCTTTACCGGGGAGCTGTTTTTT
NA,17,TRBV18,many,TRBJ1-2,CASSETIIGRQGRGYTF,TGTGCCAGCTCAGAAACCATTATAGGGCGTCAGGGACGCGGCTACACCTTC
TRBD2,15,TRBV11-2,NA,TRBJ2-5,CASTRVAGGLDTQYF,TGTGCCAGCACCCGTGTTGCGGGGGGGCTAGATACCCAGTACTTC
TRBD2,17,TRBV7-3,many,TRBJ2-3,CASSQGFGRGDTDTQYF,TGTGCCAGCAGCCAGGGGTTTGGGCGGGGGGACACAGATACGCAGTATTTT
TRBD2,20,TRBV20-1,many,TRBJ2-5,CSATRLGTSGRGGPQETQYF,TGCAGTGCAACACGCCTCGGGACTAGCGGGAGAGGCGGCCCCCAAGAGACCCAGTACTTC
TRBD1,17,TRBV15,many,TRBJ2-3,CATSRVSGTETTDTQYF,TGTGCCACCAGCAGAGTCTCCGGGACAGAAACCACAGATACGCAGTATTTT
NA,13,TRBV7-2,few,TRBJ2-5,CASSWIGGETQYF,TGTGCCAGCAGCTGGATTGGAGGAGAGACCCAGTACTTC
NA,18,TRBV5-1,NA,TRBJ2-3,CATGYRVGGSLGTDTQYF,TGCGCCACCGGATACAGGGTTGGCGGGAGCCTTGGCACAGATACGCAGTATTTT
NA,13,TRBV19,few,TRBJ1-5,CASWWGNNQSQHF,TGTGCCTCCTGGTGGGGGAACAATCAGTCCCAGCATTTT